This T cell receptor (beta chain) was sequenced in a study of molecular identifiers for immune sequencing clone quantification. The V end was cut by 7 bases, the J end by 2 bases, with 8 bases between. Germline CDR1 SEHNR, CDR2 FQNEAQ (reference sequence). This CDR3 has 12 amino acids. TCRdb independently ran MiXCR on the PCR reads; one entry per CDR3 protein. The sample yields 100,000 or so distinct CDR3 sequences, about 35% seen once. Naive CD8 libraries were made from roughly 20,000 to 1,000,000 sorted cells, and they used 10%, 30% or 50% RNA. The authors sorted naive CD8 T cells as CD8+CD4-CCR7+CD45RA+. As regards this clonotype: The CDR3 does not close with the conserved phenylalanine or tryptophan, likely indicating a read error.

The rearrangement uses TRBV7-9 and TRBJ1-1; no reliable D call. Sequencing was done on a sample of naive CD8+ T cells from blood, with Jurkat cell RNA spiked in. Regarding subset: FACS-sorted CD8+CD4-CCR7+CD45RA+ naive T cells. The sequence came from a human donor in good health. Some libraries in this study had Jurkat cell RNA spiked in. As DNA, the CDR3 is TGTGCCAGCAAGGCATTCAACACTGAAGCTTTCTCT. It specifies CASKAFNTEAFS.